Listed below are T cell receptor beta chains from one sample, sequenced in a study of T-cell reconstitution after alpha-beta-depleted transplantation in children. From the PCR reads, TCRdb called clonotypes with MiXCR, one entry per CDR3 protein. The repertoire consists of approximately 400,000 distinct CDR3 sequences, with about 16% occurring once and the leading ten covering under 30%. This specimen consisted of PBMCs, mostly from graft donor cells, obtained 360 days after TCRalphabeta/CD19-depleted stem cell transplant. These receptors were obtained from a boy younger than two who had a stem cell transplant for Wiskott-Aldrich syndrome, so the T cells may come from the graft donor. Each CDR3 is given with its conserved first and last residue. A D gene is named only where the DNA matches it firmly. The listing skips clone size in some rows; elsewhere it reads once, few, many or a size class.

TGCGCCAGCAGCTTGGCTAGCGGGGACTACGAGCAGTACTTC	CASSLASGDYEQYF	TRBJ2-7	TRBV5-1	few	TRBD2
TGTGCCAGCAGCTTGGAGCGGGTCTCCTACGAGCAGTACTTC	CASSLERVSYEQYF	TRBJ2-7	TRBV5-8	NA	NA
TGTGCCAGCAGCTTACGGTTCGGAGCGGGAGAGAGCTCCTACAATGAGCAGTTCTTC	CASSLRFGAGESSYNEQFF	TRBJ2-1	TRBV11-1	few	TRBD2
TGCAGTGCTTGGGACACAGGAGCCAATGAGCAGTTCTTC	CSAWDTGANEQFF	TRBJ2-1	TRBV20-1	few	NA
TGTGCCACCAGCGGCTACAGGACAGACCAAGAGACCCAGTACTTC	CATSGYRTDQETQYF	TRBJ2-5	TRBV15	few	NA
TGTGCCAGCAGGAGGACAGGGGGCACAGATACGCAGTATTTT	CASRRTGGTDTQYF	TRBJ2-3	TRBV28	many	TRBD1
TGTGCCAGCAGCCTTCGCTCCGGGCCAGTCGACTACGAGCAGTACTTC	CASSLRSGPVDYEQYF	TRBJ2-7	TRBV7-2	NA	NA
TGTGCCATCAGTGAGTTCTCCTATGGCTACACCTTC	CAISEFSYGYTF	TRBJ1-2	TRBV10-3	few	NA
TGTGCCACCAGCAGTTTTCTTTTGGGGGCCAACGTCCTGACTTTC	CATSSFLLGANVLTF	TRBJ2-6	TRBV15	NA	NA
TGTGCCAGCAGCTTAGACTTGGGGTGGGAGTCTCCCTATTACAATGAGCAGTTCTTC	CASSLDLGWESPYYNEQFF	TRBJ2-1	TRBV11-2	NA	NA
TGTGCCAGCAGCTTATACGACCTCGGGGAGCTGTTTTTT	CASSLYDLGELFF	TRBJ2-2	TRBV7-9	NA	NA
TGTGCCAGCAGGACCCTCGGGGGGAACACCGGGGAGCTGTTTTTT	CASRTLGGNTGELFF	TRBJ2-2	TRBV12-3/TRBV12-4	many	NA
TGCAGTGCCAAGACAGGGGGCGCCTACAATGAGCAGTTCTTC	CSAKTGGAYNEQFF	TRBJ2-1	TRBV20-1	NA	TRBD1
TGTGCCAGCAGTTTTAACAGGGGGTGTCCCTACAATGAGCAGTTCTTC	CASSFNRGCPYNEQFF	TRBJ2-1	TRBV12-3/TRBV12-4	few	TRBD1
TGTGCCAGCAGTCCCGGACAGGGTCGCTATCAGCCCCAGCATTTT	CASSPGQGRYQPQHF	TRBJ1-5	TRBV12-3/TRBV12-4	NA	TRBD1
TGTGCCACCAGCCAATTCGGACAGGGGGATCAGCCCCAGCATTTT	CATSQFGQGDQPQHF	TRBJ1-5	TRBV24-1	NA	TRBD1
TGTGCCAGCAGTGACATGGACAGCAGGGTGGCATACGAGCAGTACTTC	CASSDMDSRVAYEQYF	TRBJ2-7	TRBV2	few	NA
TGCGCCAGCAGCTTAAGACAGGGGGCGGGGAACACCGGGGAGCTGTTTTTT	CASSLRQGAGNTGELFF	TRBJ2-2	TRBV5-1	few	TRBD1
TGTGCCAGCAGTTTCCTTACGACACGGGTTAATGAAAAACTGTTTTTT	CASSFLTTRVNEKLFF	TRBJ1-4	TRBV28	NA	NA
TGTGCCAGCAGTTTAATAGGAAAGACAGACAGTTATCCCTACGAGCAGTACTTC	CASSLIGKTDSYPYEQYF	TRBJ2-7	TRBV28	few	NA
TGTGCCAGCAGCATGAGAGAGGGCTGGGCCAACGTCCTGACTTTC	CASSMREGWANVLTF	TRBJ2-6	TRBV21-1	many	NA
TGTGCCAGCAGTGACAGGGGCCCGATCTCTTACGAGCAGTACTTC	CASSDRGPISYEQYF	TRBJ2-7	TRBV25-1	few	NA
TGCGCCAGCAGCTTCTATGGTGGGGATGAAAAACTGTTTTTT	CASSFYGGDEKLFF	TRBJ1-4	TRBV5-1	NA	NA
TGTGCCAGCAGCCGCCCCCTAGCAGGGAATTTTGATGAGCAGTTCTTC	CASSRPLAGNFDEQFF	TRBJ2-1	TRBV14	NA	NA
TGTGCCAGCAGTTATAGCGGACCAGAGACCCAGTACTTC	CASSYSGPETQYF	TRBJ2-5	TRBV6-2/TRBV6-3	NA	NA
TGTGCCAGCAGCTCAATAGCGGGGTCCCAACAAGAGACCCAGTACTTC	CASSSIAGSQQETQYF	TRBJ2-5	TRBV7-2	few	TRBD2
TGCAGTGCTAGTCCCCTACTAGCGGGGTCCCGAGAGACCCAGTACTTC	CSASPLLAGSRETQYF	TRBJ2-5	TRBV20-1	NA	TRBD2
TGCGCCAGCAGCTTCGACGGGTACACCGGGGAGCTGTTTTTT	CASSFDGYTGELFF	TRBJ2-2	TRBV5-1	few	NA
TGTGCCAGCGCCAGGGGGATCGGTTCACCCCTCCACTTT	CASARGIGSPLHF	TRBJ1-6	TRBV3-1	few	TRBD1
TGTGCCACCCCGGTGGTTAGCTCCTACAATGAGCAGTTCTTC	CATPVVSSYNEQFF	TRBJ2-1	TRBV24-1	many	NA
TGTGCCAGCAGCCTTAGGCCGGCAGGGGTCCCGGACGAGCAGTACTTC	CASSLRPAGVPDEQYF	TRBJ2-7	TRBV7-2	NA	NA
TGTGCCAGCAGTTTGAGAGTTCTCCTTTACGAGCAGTACTTC	CASSLRVLLYEQYF	TRBJ2-7	TRBV12-3/TRBV12-4	many	NA
TGTGCCAGCATGAAGGGCTTCCCCCGGGGTACGCAGTATTTT	CASMKGFPRGTQYF	TRBJ2-3	TRBV6-1	NA	NA
TGTGCCAGTAGTCGCACAGGGAACAGGGAGCTGTTTTTT	CASSRTGNRELFF	TRBJ2-2	TRBV19	few	NA
TGTGCCAGCAGCTTGATGGCCATTCAGTACTTC	CASSLMAIQYF	TRBJ2-4	TRBV11-2	many	NA